The rows below give T cell receptor beta chains drawn from one sample of a study of blood T cells in healthy people across ages. TCRdb re-derived calls from the 5' RACE reads in MiXCR, one entry per CDR3 protein. The sample contains some 1.6 million distinct CDR3 sequences, 34% of which appear only once. Sequencing was performed on blood. Receptors originate from a woman aged 25 to 39 in good health. Each CDR3 is given without its conserved first and last residue. The order of the fields is CDR3 protein, V gene.

cdr3_aa: ASRGDSHYEQY
v_call: TRBV6-1

cdr3_aa: ASSKGQSTEAF
v_call: TRBV6-5

cdr3_aa: ASRVLGAEQY
v_call: TRBV5-1

cdr3_aa: SVDRSGARNEQF
v_call: TRBV29-1

cdr3_aa: ASSAGQVRVEAF
v_call: TRBV6-1

cdr3_aa: ASSVEVANYGYT
v_call: TRBV9

cdr3_aa: SVEVAARTYEQY
v_call: TRBV29-1

cdr3_aa: ASSRTGAEQPQH
v_call: TRBV6-1

cdr3_aa: SAGPVGARDEKLF
v_call: TRBV20-1

cdr3_aa: ASSVDLVRGETQY
v_call: TRBV9

cdr3_aa: ASSQVRTPPSPLH
v_call: TRBV3-1

cdr3_aa: TSSQVGRTSGSTSSYEQY
v_call: TRBV1

cdr3_aa: ASSLTDSRQETQY
v_call: TRBV27

cdr3_aa: SASLSYGYT
v_call: TRBV20-1

cdr3_aa: AISGGQKVHHEQY
v_call: TRBV10-3

cdr3_aa: ASRPTGGKSILH
v_call: TRBV6-2/TRBV6-3

cdr3_aa: ASSHPQLSEQY
v_call: TRBV3-1

cdr3_aa: ASSLVGLARQNEQF
v_call: TRBV7-9

cdr3_aa: ASSSHDRGDYEQY
v_call: TRBV13

cdr3_aa: ASSQDSSGVGTGELF
v_call: TRBV4-1

cdr3_aa: SARPSSGAQETQY
v_call: TRBV20-1

cdr3_aa: ASSRDRVSNEQF
v_call: TRBV7-2